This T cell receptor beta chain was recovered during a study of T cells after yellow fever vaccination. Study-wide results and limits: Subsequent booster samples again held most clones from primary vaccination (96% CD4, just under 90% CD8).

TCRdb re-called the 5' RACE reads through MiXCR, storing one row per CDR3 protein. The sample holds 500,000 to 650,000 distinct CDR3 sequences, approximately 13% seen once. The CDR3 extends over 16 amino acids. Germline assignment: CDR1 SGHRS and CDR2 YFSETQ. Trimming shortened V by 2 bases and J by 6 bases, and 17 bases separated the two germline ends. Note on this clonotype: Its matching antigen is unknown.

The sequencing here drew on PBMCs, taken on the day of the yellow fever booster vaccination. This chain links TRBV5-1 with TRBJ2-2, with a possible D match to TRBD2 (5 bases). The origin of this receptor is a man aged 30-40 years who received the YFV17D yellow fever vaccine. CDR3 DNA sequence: TGCGCCAGCAGCTTAGGGCGCTCCGGCGGGTCCGGGGAGCTGTTTTTT. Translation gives CASSLGRSGGSGELFF.